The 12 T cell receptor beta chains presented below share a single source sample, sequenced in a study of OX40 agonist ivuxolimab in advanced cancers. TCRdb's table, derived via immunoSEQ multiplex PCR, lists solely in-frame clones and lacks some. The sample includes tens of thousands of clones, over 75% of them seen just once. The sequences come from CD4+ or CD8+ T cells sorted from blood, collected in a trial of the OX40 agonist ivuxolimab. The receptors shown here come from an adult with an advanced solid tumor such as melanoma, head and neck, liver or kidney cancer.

The CDR3 loop is CASSAGGVGYTF. In DNA form, the CDR3 reads TGTGCCAGCAGTGCAGGGGGTGTCGGCTACACCTTC. The V and J genes are TRBV6-6 and TRBJ1-2, with 7 bases aligning to TRBD1. The CDR3 has 12 amino acids. CDR1 is MNHNY and CDR2 is SVGAGI in the germline V gene (reference sequence). After removal of 5 bases from V and 8 bases from J, the junction contained 5 bases not matched to a gene.

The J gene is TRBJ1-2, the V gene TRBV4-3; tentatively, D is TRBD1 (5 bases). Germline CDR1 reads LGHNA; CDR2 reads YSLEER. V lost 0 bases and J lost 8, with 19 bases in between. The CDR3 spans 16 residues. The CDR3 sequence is CASSQDSGGGFWGYTF. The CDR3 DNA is TGCGCCAGCAGCCAAGACTCGGGGGGAGGGTTCTGGGGCTACACCTTC.

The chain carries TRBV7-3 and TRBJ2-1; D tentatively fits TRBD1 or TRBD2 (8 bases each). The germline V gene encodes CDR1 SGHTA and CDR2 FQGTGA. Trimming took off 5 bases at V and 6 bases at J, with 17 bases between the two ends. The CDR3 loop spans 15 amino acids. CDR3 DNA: TGTGCCAGCAGCCCTATAGCGGGGACAGGCAATGAGCAGTTCTTC. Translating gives CASSPIAGTGNEQFF. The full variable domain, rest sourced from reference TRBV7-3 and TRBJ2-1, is GAGVSQTPSNKVTEKGKYVELRCDPISGHTALYWYRQSLGQGPEFLIYFQGTGAADDSGLPNDRFFAVRPEGSVSTLKIQRTERGDSAVYLCASSPIAGTGNEQFFGPGTRLTVL.

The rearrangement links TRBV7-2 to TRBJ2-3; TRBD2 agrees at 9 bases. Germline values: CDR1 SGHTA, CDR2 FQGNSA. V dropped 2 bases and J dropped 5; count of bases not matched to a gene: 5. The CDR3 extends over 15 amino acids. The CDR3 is CASSLSAGGGDTQYF. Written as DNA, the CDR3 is TGTGCCAGCAGCTTATCAGCGGGGGGTGGAGATACGCAGTATTTT.

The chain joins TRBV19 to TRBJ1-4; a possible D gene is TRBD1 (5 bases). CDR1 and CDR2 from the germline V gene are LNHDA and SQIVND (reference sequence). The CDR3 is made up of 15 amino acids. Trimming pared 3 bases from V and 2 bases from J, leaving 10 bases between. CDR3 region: CASSITAGTNEKLFF. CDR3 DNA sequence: TGTGCCAGTAGTATTACGGCAGGGACTAATGAAAAACTGTTTTTT.

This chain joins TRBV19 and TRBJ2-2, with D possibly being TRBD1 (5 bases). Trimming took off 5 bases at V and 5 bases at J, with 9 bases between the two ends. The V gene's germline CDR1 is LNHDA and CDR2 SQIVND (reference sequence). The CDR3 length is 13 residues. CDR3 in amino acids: CASSPSGTGELFF. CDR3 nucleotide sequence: TGTGCCAGTAGTCCCTCAGGGACCGGGGAGCTGTTTTTT.

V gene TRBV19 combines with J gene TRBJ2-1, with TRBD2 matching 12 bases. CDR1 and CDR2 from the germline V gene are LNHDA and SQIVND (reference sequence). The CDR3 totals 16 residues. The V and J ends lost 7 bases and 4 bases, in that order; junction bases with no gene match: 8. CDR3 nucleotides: TGTGCCAGTAAAGAACTAGCGGGGGGCCCTTACAATGAGCAGTTCTTC. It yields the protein CASKELAGGPYNEQFF.

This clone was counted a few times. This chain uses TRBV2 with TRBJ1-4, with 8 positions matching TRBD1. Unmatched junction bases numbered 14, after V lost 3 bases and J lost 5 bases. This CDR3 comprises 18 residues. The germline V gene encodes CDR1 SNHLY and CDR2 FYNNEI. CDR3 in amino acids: CASSDIFYSTGGNEKLFF. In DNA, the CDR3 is TGTGCCAGCAGTGACATATTCTACTCTACAGGGGGGAATGAAAAACTGTTTTTT.

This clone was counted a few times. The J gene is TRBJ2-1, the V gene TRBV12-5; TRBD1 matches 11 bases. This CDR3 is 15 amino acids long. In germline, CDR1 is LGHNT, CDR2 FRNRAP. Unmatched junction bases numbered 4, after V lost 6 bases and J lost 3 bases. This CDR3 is CASGRDRGYYNEQFF. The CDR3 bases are TGTGCTAGTGGCCGGGACAGGGGGTACTACAATGAGCAGTTCTTC.

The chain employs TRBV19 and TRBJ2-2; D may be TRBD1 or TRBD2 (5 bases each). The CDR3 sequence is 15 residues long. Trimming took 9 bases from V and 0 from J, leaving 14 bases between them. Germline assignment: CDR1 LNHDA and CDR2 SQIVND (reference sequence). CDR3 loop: CASRGQIANTGELFF. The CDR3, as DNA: TGTGCCAGCCGGGGCCAAATCGCGAACACCGGGGAGCTGTTTTTT.

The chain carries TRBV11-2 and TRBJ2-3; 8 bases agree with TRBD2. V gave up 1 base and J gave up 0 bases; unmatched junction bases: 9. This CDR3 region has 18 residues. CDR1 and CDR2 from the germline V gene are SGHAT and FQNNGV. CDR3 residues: CASSLGRGAGASTDTQYF. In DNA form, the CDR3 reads TGTGCCAGCAGCTTAGGGAGGGGAGCGGGGGCCAGCACAGATACGCAGTATTTT.

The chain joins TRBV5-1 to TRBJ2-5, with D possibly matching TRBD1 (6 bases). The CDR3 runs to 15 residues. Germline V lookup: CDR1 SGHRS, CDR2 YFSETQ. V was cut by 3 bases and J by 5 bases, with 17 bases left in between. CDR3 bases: TGCGCCAGCAGCTCTAGTGGACAGATTGGCGAGACCCAGTACTTC. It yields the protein CASSSSGQIGETQYF.